One T cell receptor beta chain is described in this entry. This clone's antigen is unknown. Base qualities are missing; no much larger clone stands one base away. The protocol used for the library was the immunoSEQ multiplex PCR assay. Approximately 10^5 TCR templates per sample were assayed on the deep sequencing platform. Genomic DNA extracted from sorted T cells was the material used for TCRbeta CDR3 sequencing. For the original study's pipeline: The R programming language was used for clonal analysis of the TCRbeta CDR3 data. Alloreactive CD4+ and CD8+ clones were defined by comparing unstimulated samples with post-reaction CFSE-low samples. By matching sequences to the repertoires of sorted unstimulated Treg and non-Treg cells, each alloreactive CD4+ clone was assigned a regulatory or non-regulatory origin. As stored in TCRdb, this immuneACCESS dataset retains in-frame rearrangements with V and J assigned. A fraction of the clones does not appear; measured against another copy, unresolved V genes explain less than half of the discrepancy, and the remainder lacks a known reason. That table gives V, J and clone size, and the DNA gave D and trimming. The sample yields about 20,000 clones; roughly 49% were counted once. The ten largest clones take up roughly 5.3% of the sample.

This record belongs to a study of siplizumab effects on memory and regulatory T cells (dated by TCRdb to the late 2010s). In the study overall: Across under ten responder-stimulator pairs, paired mixed lymphocyte reactions were conducted with siplizumab at around 0.91 ug/mL and without drug. The study looked at the effect of siplizumab, an anti-CD2 antibody, on alloreactive T-cell subsets in allogeneic mixed lymphocyte reactions made from human PBMCs.

CDR1 and CDR2 were assigned from the germline V gene as SQVTM and ANQGSEA. Measured from the cysteine to the phenylalanine, the CDR3 is 13 residues long. The only DNA kept is the CDR3, 39 bases in frame from the first base. V gives up 8 bases and J gives up 1 base, and the segment between their germline ends measures 14 bases. Overall results and qualifications from the work: Whether proliferating Tregs from siplizumab cultures were suppressive was not functionally confirmed. Compared with memory T cells, unstimulated naive T cells appeared more diverse, and naive cells seemed to make a substantial contribution to the alloresponse. The cumulative frequency of alloreactive sequences traceable to unstimulated CD4+ memory T cells was significantly reduced by siplizumab. Because sequences at frequencies below about 10^-5 were poorly captured, only a minor fraction of alloreactive clones could be mapped back to unstimulated subsets. Among mappable alloreactive CD4+ clones, an average Treg-derived fraction of about 69% was observed with siplizumab, compared with roughly 28% in control reactions. A naive or memory phenotype could not be assigned to roughly 75-97% of proliferating CD4+ or CD8+ clones.

Cells from the mixed lymphocyte reactions were cocultured for under 7 days at 37 degrees C. Responder PBMCs were labelled with CFSE, stimulator PBMCs were labelled with Violet Dye, and the two were mixed at a 1:1 ratio. Sorted unstimulated T cells, along with proliferating T cells recovered from mixed lymphocyte reactions, underwent TCRbeta CDR3 sequencing. Fresh whole blood from roughly nine HLA-typed healthy donors was used as the source from which PBMCs were isolated. After the mixed lymphocyte reaction, proliferating CFSE-low responder T cells were FACS-sorted for TCR sequencing. The sample comprised CFSE-low (dividing) CD4+ T cells sorted from an allogeneic mixed lymphocyte reaction. In this chain, TRBV29-1 is recombined with TRBJ1-2; confidence is insufficient to name the D gene. The receptor was derived from a human donor in good health; the cells came from an allogeneic mixed lymphocyte reaction. The nucleotide sequence reads as follows: TGCAGCCCCCTGGGTCCGGGTAACTATGGCTACACCTTC. Its coded protein is CSPLGPGNYGYTF.